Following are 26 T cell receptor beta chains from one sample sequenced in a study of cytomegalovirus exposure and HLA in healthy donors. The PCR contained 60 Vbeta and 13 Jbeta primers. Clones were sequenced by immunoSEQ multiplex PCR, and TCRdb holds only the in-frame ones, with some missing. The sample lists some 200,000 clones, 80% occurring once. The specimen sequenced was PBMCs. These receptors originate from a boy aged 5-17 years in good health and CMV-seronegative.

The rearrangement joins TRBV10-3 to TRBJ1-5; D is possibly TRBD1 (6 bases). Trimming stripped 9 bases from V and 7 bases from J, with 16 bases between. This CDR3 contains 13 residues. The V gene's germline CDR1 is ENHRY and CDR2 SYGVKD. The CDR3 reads CAIREGEGQPQHF. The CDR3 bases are TGTGCCATTCGGGAGGGGGAAGGACAGCCCCAGCATTTT.

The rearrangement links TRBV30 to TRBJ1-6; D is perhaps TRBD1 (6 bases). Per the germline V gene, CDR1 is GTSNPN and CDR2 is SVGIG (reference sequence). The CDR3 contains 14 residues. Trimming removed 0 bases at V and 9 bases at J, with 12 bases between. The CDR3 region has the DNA TGTGCCTGGAGTGTGTTGCAGGGGCGTTCACCCCTCCACTTT. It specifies CAWSVLQGRSPLHF.

In DNA form, the CDR3 reads TGTGCCAGCAGTTTATCGAACTCCAATCAGCCCCAGCATTTT. This encodes CASSLSNSNQPQHF. The V and J genes are TRBV27 and TRBJ1-5; D remains unclear. The germline V gene encodes CDR1 MNHEY and CDR2 SMNVEV (reference sequence). V was trimmed by 0 bases and J by 3 bases, leaving 6 bases between them. The CDR3 loop spans 14 amino acids.

The DNA for the CDR3 is TGTGCCAGCAGTTACTTCGGACTAGCTGGGTTAGATACGCAGTATTTT. Its protein product is CASSYFGLAGLDTQYF. The V call is TRBV6-5, the J call TRBJ2-3; 8 bases align to TRBD2. The CDR3 has 16 residues. Germline CDR1 reads MNHEY; CDR2 reads SVGAGI. V gave up 1 base and J gave up 5 bases; unmatched junction bases: 8.

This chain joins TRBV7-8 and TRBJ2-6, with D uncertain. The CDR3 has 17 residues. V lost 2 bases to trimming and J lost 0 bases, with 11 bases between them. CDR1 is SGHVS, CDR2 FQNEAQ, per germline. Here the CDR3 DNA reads TGTGCCAGCAGCTTATCTCCCCCCTACTCTGGGGCCAACGTCCTGACTTTC. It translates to CASSLSPPYSGANVLTF.

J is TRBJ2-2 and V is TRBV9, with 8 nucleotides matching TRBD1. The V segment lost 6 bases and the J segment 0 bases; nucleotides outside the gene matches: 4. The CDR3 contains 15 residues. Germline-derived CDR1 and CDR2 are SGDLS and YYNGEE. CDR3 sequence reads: CASTWTGTNTGELFF. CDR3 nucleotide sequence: TGTGCCAGCACCTGGACAGGGACGAACACCGGGGAGCTGTTTTTT.

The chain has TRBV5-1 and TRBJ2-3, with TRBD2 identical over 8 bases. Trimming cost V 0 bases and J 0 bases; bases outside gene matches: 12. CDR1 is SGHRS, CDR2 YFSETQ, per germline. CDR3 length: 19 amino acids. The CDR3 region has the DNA TGCGCCAGCAGCTTGGCCGAGGGCTGGCGGGGGGTCAGCACAGATACGCAGTATTTT. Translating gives CASSLAEGWRGVSTDTQYF. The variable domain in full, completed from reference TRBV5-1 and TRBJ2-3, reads KAGVTQTPRYLIKTRGQQVTLSCSPISGHRSVSWYQQTPGQGLQFLFEYFSETQRNKGNFPGRFSGRQFSNSRSEMNVSTLELGDSALYLCASSLAEGWRGVSTDTQYFGPGTRLTVL.

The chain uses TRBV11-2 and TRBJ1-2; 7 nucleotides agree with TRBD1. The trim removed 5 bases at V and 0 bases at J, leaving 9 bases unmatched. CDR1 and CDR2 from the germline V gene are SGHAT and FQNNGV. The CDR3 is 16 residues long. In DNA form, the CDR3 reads TGTGCCAGCAGCCCAAAACCCAGGGGGGCTAACTATGGCTACACCTTC. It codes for CASSPKPRGANYGYTF.

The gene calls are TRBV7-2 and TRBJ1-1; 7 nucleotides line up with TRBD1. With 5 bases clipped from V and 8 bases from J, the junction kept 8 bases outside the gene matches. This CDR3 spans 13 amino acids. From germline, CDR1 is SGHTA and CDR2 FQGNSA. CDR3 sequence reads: CASSPRQGAEAFF. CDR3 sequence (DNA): TGTGCCAGCAGCCCCCGACAGGGTGCGGAAGCTTTCTTT. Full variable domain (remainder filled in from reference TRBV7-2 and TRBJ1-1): GAGVSQSPSNKVTEKGKDVELRCDPISGHTALYWYRQSLGQGLEFLIYFQGNSAPDKSGLPSDRFSAERTGGSVSTLTIQRTQQEDSAVYLCASSPRQGAEAFFGQGTRLTVV.

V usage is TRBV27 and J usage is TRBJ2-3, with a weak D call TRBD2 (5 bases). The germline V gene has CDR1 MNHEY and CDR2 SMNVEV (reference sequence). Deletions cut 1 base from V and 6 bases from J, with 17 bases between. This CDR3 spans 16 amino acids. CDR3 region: CASSLFPGSDVDTQYF. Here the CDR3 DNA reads TGTGCCAGCAGTTTATTTCCGGGGAGTGATGTGGATACGCAGTATTTT.

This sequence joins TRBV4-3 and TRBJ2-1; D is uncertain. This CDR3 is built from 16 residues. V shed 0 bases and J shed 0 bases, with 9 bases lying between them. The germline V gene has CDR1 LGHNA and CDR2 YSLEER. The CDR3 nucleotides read TGCGCCAGCAGCCAAGATGCAGCGAGCTCCTACAATGAGCAGTTCTTC. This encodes CASSQDAASSYNEQFF.

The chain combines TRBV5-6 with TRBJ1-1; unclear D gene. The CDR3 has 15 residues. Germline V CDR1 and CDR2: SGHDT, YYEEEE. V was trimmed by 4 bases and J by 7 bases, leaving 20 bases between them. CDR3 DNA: TGTGCCAGCAGCCCTTACCTGAACACGGGTATTGAAGCTTTCTTT. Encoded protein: CASSPYLNTGIEAFF.

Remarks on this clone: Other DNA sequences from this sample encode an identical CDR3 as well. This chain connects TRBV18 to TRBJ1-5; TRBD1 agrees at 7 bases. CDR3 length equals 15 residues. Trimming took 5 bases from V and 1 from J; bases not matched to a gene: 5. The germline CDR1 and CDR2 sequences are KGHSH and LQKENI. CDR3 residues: CASSSETGSNQPQHF. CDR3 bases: TGTGCCAGCTCATCTGAGACAGGGAGCAATCAGCCCCAGCATTTT.

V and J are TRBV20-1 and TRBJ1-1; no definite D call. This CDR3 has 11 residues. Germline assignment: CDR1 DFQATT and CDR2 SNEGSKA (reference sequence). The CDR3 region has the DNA TGCAGGGCCCCTTGGAACACTGAAGCTTTCTTT. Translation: CRAPWNTEAFF.

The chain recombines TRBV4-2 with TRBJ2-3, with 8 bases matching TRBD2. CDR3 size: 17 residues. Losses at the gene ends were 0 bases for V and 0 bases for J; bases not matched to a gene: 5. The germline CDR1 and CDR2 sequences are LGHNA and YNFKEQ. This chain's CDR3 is CASSQDHSGASTDTQYF. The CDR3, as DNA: TGTGCCAGCAGCCAAGATCATAGCGGGGCTAGCACAGATACGCAGTATTTT.

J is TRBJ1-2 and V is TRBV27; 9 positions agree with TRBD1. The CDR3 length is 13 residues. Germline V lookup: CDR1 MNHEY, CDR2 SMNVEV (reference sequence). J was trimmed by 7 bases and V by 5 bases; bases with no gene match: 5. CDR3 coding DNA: TGTGCCAGCAGTCCAACAGGGGGCTCTGGCTACACCTTC. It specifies CASSPTGGSGYTF.

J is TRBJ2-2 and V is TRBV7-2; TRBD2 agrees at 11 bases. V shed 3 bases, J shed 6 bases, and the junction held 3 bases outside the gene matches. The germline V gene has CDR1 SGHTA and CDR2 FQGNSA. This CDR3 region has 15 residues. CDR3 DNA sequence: TGTGCCAGCAGCTTGACACTAGCGGGAGCCGGGGAGCTGTTTTTT. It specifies CASSLTLAGAGELFF. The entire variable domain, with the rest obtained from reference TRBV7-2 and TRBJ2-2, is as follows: GAGVSQSPSNKVTEKGKDVELRCDPISGHTALYWYRQSLGQGLEFLIYFQGNSAPDKSGLPSDRFSAERTGGSVSTLTIQRTQQEDSAVYLCASSLTLAGAGELFFGEGSRLTVL.

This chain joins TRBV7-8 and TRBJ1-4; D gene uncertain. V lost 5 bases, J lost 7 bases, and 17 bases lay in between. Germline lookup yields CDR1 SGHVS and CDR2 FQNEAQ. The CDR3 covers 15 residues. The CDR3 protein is CASSDRDGRGEKLFF. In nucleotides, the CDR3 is TGTGCCAGCAGCGACCGTGATGGTCGGGGTGAAAAACTGTTTTTT.

This CDR3 reads CASSLYSHGGNYGYTF. CDR3 coding DNA: TGTGCCAGCAGTTTATATTCCCACGGGGGGAACTATGGCTACACCTTC. The J gene is TRBJ1-2, the V gene TRBV27, with TRBD1 as a possible D gene (5 bases). V lost 1 base and J lost 2, with 14 bases in between. The CDR3 length is 16 residues. Germline loops: CDR1 MNHEY, CDR2 SMNVEV (reference sequence).

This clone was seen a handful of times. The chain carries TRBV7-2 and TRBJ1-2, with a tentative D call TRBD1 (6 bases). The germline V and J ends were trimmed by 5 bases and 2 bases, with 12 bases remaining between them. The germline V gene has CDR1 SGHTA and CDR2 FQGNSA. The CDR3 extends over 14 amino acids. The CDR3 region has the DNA TGTGCCAGCAGCGGGCAGGGGCTGAACTATGGCTACACCTTC. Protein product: CASSGQGLNYGYTF.

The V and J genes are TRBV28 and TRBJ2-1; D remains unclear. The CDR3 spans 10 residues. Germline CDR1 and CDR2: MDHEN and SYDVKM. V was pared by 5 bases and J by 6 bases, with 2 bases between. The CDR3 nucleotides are TGTGCCAGCAGTCTCAATGAGCAGTTCTTC. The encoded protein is CASSLNEQFF.

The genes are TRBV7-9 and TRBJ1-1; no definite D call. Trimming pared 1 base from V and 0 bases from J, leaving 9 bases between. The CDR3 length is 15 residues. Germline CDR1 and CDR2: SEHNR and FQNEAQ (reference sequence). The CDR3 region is CASSLGNRLNTEAFF. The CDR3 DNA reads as TGTGCCAGCAGCTTAGGTAACCGGTTGAACACTGAAGCTTTCTTT. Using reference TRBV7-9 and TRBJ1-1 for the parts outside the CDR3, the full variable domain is DTGVSQNPRHKITKRGQNVTFRCDPISEHNRLYWYRQTLGQGPEFLTYFQNEAQLEKSRLLSDRFSAERPKGSFSTLEIQRTEQGDSAMYLCASSLGNRLNTEAFFGQGTRLTVV.

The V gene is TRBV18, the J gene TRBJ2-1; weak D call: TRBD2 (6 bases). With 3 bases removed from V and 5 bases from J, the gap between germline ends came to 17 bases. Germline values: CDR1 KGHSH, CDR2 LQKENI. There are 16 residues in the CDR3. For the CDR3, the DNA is TGTGCCAGCTCACCCCAGACTAGAGGGAAGGACAATGAGCAGTTCTTC. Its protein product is CASSPQTRGKDNEQFF.

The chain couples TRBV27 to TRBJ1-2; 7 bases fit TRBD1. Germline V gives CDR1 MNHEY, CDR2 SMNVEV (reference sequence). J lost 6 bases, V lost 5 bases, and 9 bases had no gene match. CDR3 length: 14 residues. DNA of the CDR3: TGTGCCAGCAGTCACGTCGACAGGGCCCATGGCTACACCTTC. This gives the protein CASSHVDRAHGYTF.

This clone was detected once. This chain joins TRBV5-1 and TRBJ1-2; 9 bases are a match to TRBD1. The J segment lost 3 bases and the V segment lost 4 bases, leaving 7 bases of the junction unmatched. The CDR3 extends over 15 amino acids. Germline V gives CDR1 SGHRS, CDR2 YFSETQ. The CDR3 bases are TGCGCCAGCAGCGCCGGGGACAGGGTCGACTATGGCTACACCTTC. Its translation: CASSAGDRVDYGYTF. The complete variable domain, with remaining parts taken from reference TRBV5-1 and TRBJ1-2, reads KAGVTQTPRYLIKTRGQQVTLSCSPISGHRSVSWYQQTPGQGLQFLFEYFSETQRNKGNFPGRFSGRQFSNSRSEMNVSTLELGDSALYLCASSAGDRVDYGYTFGSGTRLTVV.

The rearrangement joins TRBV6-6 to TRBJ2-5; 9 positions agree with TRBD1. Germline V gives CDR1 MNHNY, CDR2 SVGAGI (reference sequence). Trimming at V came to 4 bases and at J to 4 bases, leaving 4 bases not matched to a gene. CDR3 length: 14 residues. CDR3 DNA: TGTGCCAGCAGTTCCTCGGACAGGGGAGAGACCCAGTACTTC. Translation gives CASSSSDRGETQYF.